Below are 2 T cell receptor beta chains sequenced from a single sample in a study of STAT3 mutations in large granular lymphocyte leukemia (dated by TCRdb to the late 2010s). The antigens of these receptors remain unknown. Library preparation was by the immunoSEQ multiplex PCR assay. The clones in this table, taken by TCRdb from immuneACCESS, are in-frame only. Not every clone is retained; where verified, under half of the shortfall comes from an unresolved V gene, and the cause of the rest is unknown. Here the sample has about 9,300 clones; roughly 90% occur a single time. The ten largest clones capture more than 70% of the sample. The research as a whole found: Every T-LGLL patient showed at least one immunodominant TCRbeta clonotype, and about half showed multiple immunodominant subclonotypes.

What was sequenced was peripheral blood mononuclear cells. Source of these receptors: a man older than 75 with T-cell large granular lymphocyte leukemia. Some clones in this sample may be carry-over from other donors' samples. The age is the age at diagnosis.

V gene TRBV5-6 combines with J gene TRBJ1-6; the match to TRBD1 covers 7 bases. Per the germline V gene, CDR1 is SGHDT and CDR2 is YYEEEE. This CDR3 contains 15 residues. The V segment lost 4 bases and the J segment 9 bases; nucleotides outside the gene matches: 10. In DNA, the CDR3 is TGTGCCAGCAGCCAAATCGACAGGGTCCCTTCACCCCTCCACTTT. Translated, it gives CASSQIDRVPSPLHF.

This rearrangement joins TRBV7-9 to TRBJ2-4; D is unresolved. V was trimmed by 4 bases and J by 1 base, leaving 14 bases between them. This CDR3 has 16 residues. Germline CDR1 and CDR2: SEHNR and FQNEAQ (reference sequence). The CDR3 region has the DNA TGTGCCAGCAGCTATGTAGGGATCTTGGCCAAAAACATTCAGTACTTC. This gives the protein CASSYVGILAKNIQYF.